Below are 19 T cell receptor beta chains sequenced from a single sample in a study of early T cells in non-severe SARS-CoV-2 infection. TCRdb itself ran the 5' RACE reads through MiXCR, one entry per CDR3 protein. The sample includes under 45,000 distinct CDR3 sequences, 5% to 6.5% of them seen just once. Here the sequenced sample was whole blood, taken at baseline. The origin of the receptors is an adult who was a healthcare worker with PCR-confirmed SARS-CoV-2 infection or an uninfected control (not recorded which).

This clonotype was seen ten or more times. The chain couples TRBV20-1 to TRBJ2-3, with a weak D call TRBD1 (5 bases). The CDR3 totals 12 residues. Trimming shortened V by 6 bases and J by 2 bases, and 9 bases separated the two germline ends. Germline loops: CDR1 DFQATT, CDR2 SNEGSKA (reference sequence). The CDR3 spells CSARVLTDTQYF. The DNA of the CDR3 is TGCAGTGCCAGGGTCCTCACAGATACGCAGTATTTT.

This clonotype has at least ten counts. The chain recombines TRBV20-1 with TRBJ2-7, with TRBD1 identical over 7 bases. Germline V gene sequence: CDR1 DFQATT, CDR2 SNEGSKA (reference sequence). Germline trimming cut 0 bases from V and 8 bases from J; bases unmatched to any gene: 10. The CDR3 spans 14 residues. In DNA, the CDR3 is TGCAGTGCTAGAGATCCGACAGGGAGTGTGAAGCAGTACTTC. Protein: CSARDPTGSVKQYF.

This clonotype showed up many times. The chain uses TRBV3-1 and TRBJ2-7, with 10 bases identical to TRBD2. Germline V gives CDR1 LGHDT, CDR2 YNNKEL (reference sequence). V trimming: 1 base; J trimming: 4 bases; junction bases outside the gene matches: 1. CDR3 length: 14 amino acids. For the CDR3, the DNA is TGTGCCAGCAGCCAAGCTAGCGGGAGTTACGAGCAGTACTTC. Protein sequence: CASSQASGSYEQYF.

This clonotype was observed many times. V and J are TRBV20-1 and TRBJ2-5; D perhaps matches TRBD2 (6 bases). Per the germline V gene, CDR1 is DFQATT and CDR2 is SNEGSKA (reference sequence). Deletions cut 1 base from V and 1 base from J, with 7 bases between. CDR3 size: 13 residues. CDR3: CSARARGQETQYF. In nucleotides, the CDR3 is TGCAGTGCTAGAGCGCGGGGCCAAGAGACCCAGTACTTC.

This clonotype has just a few counts. The chain recombines TRBV28 with TRBJ2-7; D is possibly TRBD1 (7 bases). The CDR3 contains 17 residues. V lost 0 bases and J 0 bases, leaving 15 bases between the germline ends. Germline V CDR1 and CDR2: MDHEN, SYDVKM. The CDR3 DNA reads TGTGCCAGCAGTTTATGGGGGGGACAGCGCCGCTCCTACGAGCAGTACTTC. The encoded protein is CASSLWGGQRRSYEQYF.

This clonotype ranks as medium-sized. The V gene is TRBV6-5, the J gene TRBJ1-1; D is undetermined. V was trimmed by 4 bases and J by 0 bases, leaving 15 bases between them. In germline, CDR1 is MNHEY, CDR2 SVGAGI. The CDR3 covers 16 residues. DNA for the CDR3: TGTGCCAGCAGTTCCATACTAGGAGTCATGAACACTGAAGCTTTCTTT. Translation: CASSSILGVMNTEAFF.

Ten or more counts support this clonotype. This rearrangement joins TRBV2 to TRBJ1-1, with D unresolved. CDR1 is SNHLY, CDR2 FYNNEI, per germline. The CDR3 spans 13 residues. Trimming pared 6 bases from V and 2 bases from J, leaving 10 bases between. The DNA of the CDR3 is TGTGCCAGCAGCCCCTTCGATAACACTGAAGCTTTCTTT. Its translation is CASSPFDNTEAFF.

This clonotype appeared many times. The rearrangement uses TRBV9 and TRBJ1-2; D is unresolved. With 0 bases removed from V and 2 bases from J, the gap between germline ends came to 5 bases. This CDR3 spans 13 amino acids. In germline, CDR1 is SGDLS, CDR2 YYNGEE. CDR3 nucleotides: TGTGCCAGCAGCGTAGTACAGAACTATGGCTACACCTTC. Translation: CASSVVQNYGYTF.

This clonotype was counted ten times or more. The J gene is TRBJ2-1, the V gene TRBV20-1; D gene ambiguous. CDR3 length: 14 amino acids. Deletions cut 3 bases from V and 0 bases from J, with 9 bases between. Germline V gene data show CDR1 as DFQATT and CDR2 as SNEGSKA (reference sequence). In DNA, the CDR3 is TGCAGTGCTAGGTCACTGGACTCCTACAATGAGCAGTTCTTC. Amino acid sequence: CSARSLDSYNEQFF.

The chain links TRBV5-1 to TRBJ2-3; 13 bases agree with TRBD2. The CDR3 totals 16 residues. Germline CDR1 is SGHRS and CDR2 is YFSETQ. Trimming took 0 bases from V and 3 from J; bases not matched to a gene: 1. The CDR3 is CASSLATSGRTDTQYF. The CDR3 DNA follows: TGCGCCAGCAGCTTGGCGACTAGCGGGAGGACAGATACGCAGTATTTT. Looking up the rest from reference TRBV5-1 and TRBJ2-3 gives the full variable domain: KAGVTQTPRYLIKTRGQQVTLSCSPISGHRSVSWYQQTPGQGLQFLFEYFSETQRNKGNFPGRFSGRQFSNSRSEMNVSTLELGDSALYLCASSLATSGRTDTQYFGPGTRLTVL.

This clonotype came up many times. This chain links TRBV12-2 with TRBJ1-4. TRBV12-2 is flagged as a pseudogene. The CDR3 contains 15 residues. DNA of the CDR3: TGTGCAAGTCGCCCATGCCTCAATCAGGATGAAAAACTGTTTTTT. Its protein product is CASRPCLNQDEKLFF.

This clonotype was observed many times. The chain recombines TRBV18 with TRBJ2-6, with D possibly being TRBD1 (5 bases). Germline CDR1 KGHSH, CDR2 LQKENI. The V end was cut by 3 bases, the J end by 0 bases, with 18 bases between. The CDR3 length is 19 residues. The chain's CDR3 is CASSPLRQSIHSGANVLTF. The DNA of the CDR3 is TGTGCCAGCTCACCTCTAAGACAGTCCATACACTCTGGGGCCAACGTCCTGACTTTC. The whole variable domain, remainder taken from reference TRBV18 and TRBJ2-6, is NAGVMQNPRHLVRRRGQEARLRCSPMKGHSHVYWYRQLPEEGLKFMVYLQKENIIDESGMPKERFSAEFPKEGPSILRIQQVVRGDSAAYFCASSPLRQSIHSGANVLTFGAGSRLTVL.

This clonotype was detected ten times or more. The CDR3: CASSLTGRGNTIYF. CDR3 DNA: TGTGCCAGCAGCCTAACAGGGAGAGGAAACACCATATATTTT. V is TRBV25-1 and J is TRBJ1-3; perhaps TRBD1 as D (6 bases). The CDR3 spans 14 residues. Germline lookup yields CDR1 MGHDK and CDR2 SYGVNS. The V end lost 6 bases, the J end lost 4 bases, and 13 bases lay between the germline ends.

At least ten counts were recorded for this clonotype. V and J are TRBV30 and TRBJ2-7, with 13 bases fitting TRBD2. Germline V gives CDR1 GTSNPN, CDR2 SVGIG (reference sequence). Germline trimming cut 0 bases from V and 7 bases from J; bases unmatched to any gene: 12. CDR3 length: 17 amino acids. CDR3: CAWSVPITSGRAREQYV. In nucleotides, the CDR3 is TGTGCCTGGAGTGTACCCATAACTAGCGGGAGGGCCAGGGAGCAGTACGTC.

Many counts were recorded for this clonotype. The V call is TRBV30, the J call TRBJ1-1; D is possibly TRBD1 (6 bases). The CDR3 runs 14 residues. V lost 3 bases and J lost 2, with 13 bases in between. Germline V CDR1 and CDR2: GTSNPN, SVGIG (reference sequence). CDR3 bases: TGTGCCTGGAGGGACTCACAGGGAAACACTGAAGCTTTCTTT. Amino acid sequence: CAWRDSQGNTEAFF. The full variable domain, with the rest looked up from reference TRBV30 and TRBJ1-1, is SQTIHQWPATLVQPVGSPLSLECTVEGTSNPNLYWYRQAAGRGLQLLFYSVGIGQISSEVPQNLSASRPQDRQFILSSKKLLLSDSGFYLCAWRDSQGNTEAFFGQGTRLTVV.

Only a few counts were recorded for this clonotype. The rearrangement joins TRBV5-1 to TRBJ2-3; 8 positions agree with TRBD2. J lost 0 bases, V lost 5 bases, and 11 bases had no gene match. From germline, CDR1 is SGHRS and CDR2 YFSETQ. The CDR3 consists of 17 residues. The DNA for the CDR3 is TGCGCCAGCAGTAGCGGGGCTGGCCCTCCTAGCACAGATACGCAGTATTTT. Amino acid sequence: CASSSGAGPPSTDTQYF.

This clonotype was seen repeatedly, ten times or more. The gene calls are TRBV20-1 and TRBJ2-1; weak D call: TRBD1 (5 bases). There are 11 residues in the CDR3. Trimming left V 4 bases short and J 7 bases short, with 8 bases between. The V gene's germline CDR1 is DFQATT and CDR2 SNEGSKA (reference sequence). The CDR3 DNA reads as TGCAGTGCTACCCGACAGAATGAGCAGTTCTTC. The encoded protein is CSATRQNEQFF.

This clonotype was observed at least ten times. The chain combines TRBV28 with TRBJ1-5; 7 nucleotides match TRBD1. CDR1 and CDR2 from the germline V gene are MDHEN and SYDVKM. The CDR3 consists of 17 residues. Losses at the gene ends were 6 bases for V and 3 bases for J; bases not matched to a gene: 14. DNA of the CDR3: TGTGCCAGCAGGACATCGACAGGGATCGTGGCCAATCAGCCCCAGCATTTT. Protein sequence: CASRTSTGIVANQPQHF.

This clonotype was counted at least ten times. J is TRBJ2-7 and V is TRBV5-1; D may be TRBD1 or TRBD2 (5 bases each). V was cut by 3 bases and J by 3 bases, with 10 bases left in between. The CDR3 loop spans 13 amino acids. Germline-derived CDR1 and CDR2 are SGHRS and YFSETQ. Written as DNA, the CDR3 is TGCGCCAGCAGCTGGGGACCGAACTACGAGCAGTACGTC. Translation: CASSWGPNYEQYV.